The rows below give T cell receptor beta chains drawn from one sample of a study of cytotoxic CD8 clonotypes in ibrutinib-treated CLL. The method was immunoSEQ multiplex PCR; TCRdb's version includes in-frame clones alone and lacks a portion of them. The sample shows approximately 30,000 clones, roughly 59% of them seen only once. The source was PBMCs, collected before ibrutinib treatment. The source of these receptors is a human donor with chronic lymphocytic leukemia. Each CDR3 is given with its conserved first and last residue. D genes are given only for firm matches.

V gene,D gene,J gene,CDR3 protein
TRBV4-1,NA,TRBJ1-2,CASSDMFHGYTF
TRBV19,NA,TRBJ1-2,CASRTSREIGYTF
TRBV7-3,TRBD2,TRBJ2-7,CASSLSSGGMYEQYF
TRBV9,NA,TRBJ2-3,CASSYSSGETDTQYF
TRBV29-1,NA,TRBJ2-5,CSVGRAQTQYF
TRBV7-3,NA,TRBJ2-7,CASSFPAGGSYEQYF
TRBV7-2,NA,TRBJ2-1,CASSLAPGATYNEQFF
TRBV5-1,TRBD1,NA,CASRTGTGGYEQYF
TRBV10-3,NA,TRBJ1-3,CAISESAILGNTIYF
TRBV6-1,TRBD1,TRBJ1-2,CASLDRGANYGYTF
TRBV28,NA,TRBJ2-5,CASSLSGQETQYF
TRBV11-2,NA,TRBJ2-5,CASSLGLRETQYF
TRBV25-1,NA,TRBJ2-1,CASSVRAEGEQFF
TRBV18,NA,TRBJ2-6,CASSPRGAGANVLTF
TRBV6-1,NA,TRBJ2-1,CASSEGSGAVSEQFF
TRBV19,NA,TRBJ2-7,CASSHAKQGSGEQYF
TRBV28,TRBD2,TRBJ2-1,CASSQTSGSSNEQFF
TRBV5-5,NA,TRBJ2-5,CASSLANRAETQYF
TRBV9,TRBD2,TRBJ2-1,CASKHGGGPDEQFF
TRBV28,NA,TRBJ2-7,CASSRAWEVISYEQYF
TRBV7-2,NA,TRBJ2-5,CASSLGGLETQYF
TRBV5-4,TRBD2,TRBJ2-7,CASSLAGVAGEQYF
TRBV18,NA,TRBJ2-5,CASSEETQYF
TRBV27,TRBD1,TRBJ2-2,CASSLAYRGPNTGELFF
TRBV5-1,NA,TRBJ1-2,CASSLARGNYGYTF
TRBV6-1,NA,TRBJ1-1,CASRGHLPKNTEAFF
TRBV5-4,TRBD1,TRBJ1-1,CASSSTGRYTEAFF
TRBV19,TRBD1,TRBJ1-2,CASRTPGQPYGYTF
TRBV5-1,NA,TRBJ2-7,CASSSTPYEQYF
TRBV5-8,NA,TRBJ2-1,CASTSLDGYNEQFF
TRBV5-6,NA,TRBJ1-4,CASSWGRENEKLFF
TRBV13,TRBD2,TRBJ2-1,CASSRLAGGNEQFF
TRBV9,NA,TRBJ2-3,CASSVGASTDTQYF
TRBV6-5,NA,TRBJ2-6,CASSYYGGSGANVLTF
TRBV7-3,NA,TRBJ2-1,CASSRSPERGNEQFF
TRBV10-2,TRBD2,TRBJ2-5,CASNAGGQETQYF
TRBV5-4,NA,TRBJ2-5,CASSLVRQETQYF
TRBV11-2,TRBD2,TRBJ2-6,CASRHGGKSGANVLTF
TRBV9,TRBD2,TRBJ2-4,CASSVGTSKNIQYF
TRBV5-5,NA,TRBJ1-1,CASSLERTWTEAFF
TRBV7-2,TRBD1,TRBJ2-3,CASSLARGQGVTGTQYF
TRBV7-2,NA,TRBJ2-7,CASSPAPASTGHF
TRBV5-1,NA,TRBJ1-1,CASSLTGGLESAEAFF
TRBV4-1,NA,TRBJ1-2,CASSRHHDRAPNYGYTF
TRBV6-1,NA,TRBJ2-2,CATSRQGGNTGELFF
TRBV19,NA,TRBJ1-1,CASSNRDAEAFF
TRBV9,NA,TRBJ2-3,CASSVVGHNTQYF
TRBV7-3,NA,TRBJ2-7,CASSRVGGFYEQYF
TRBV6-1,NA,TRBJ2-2,CASTRTRPQTGELFF
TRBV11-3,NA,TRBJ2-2,CASSQRDPGELFF
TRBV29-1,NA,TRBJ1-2,CSVEALDYGYTF